What follows are 14 T cell receptor beta chains derived from one specimen sequenced in a study of regulatory T cells in long-lasting Graves disease. Time point defined: newly diagnosed GD, antithyroid drugs for less than 3 months. Extracted RNA from PBMCs served as the source of the TCR library. TCR beta libraries were built with iRepertoire HTBI primers and Arm-PCR of CDR3 regions. Each CDR3 protein gets one entry after TCRdb re-called the multiplex PCR reads with MiXCR. The sample contains a few hundred thousand distinct CDR3 sequences, approximately 16% of which appear only once. This same sample was also part of a study on T cells in Graves' hyperthyroidism and ophthalmopathy.

The source material was peripheral blood mononuclear cells (PBMCs), sampled at new diagnosis, from a patient treated with antithyroid drugs. The receptors derive from a woman aged 18 to 35 with Graves disease.

This clonotype was picked up a small number of times. The gene calls are TRBV20-1 and TRBJ2-7, with 7 bases lining up with TRBD1. The CDR3 contains 17 residues. Germline loops: CDR1 DFQATT, CDR2 SNEGSKA (reference sequence). V shed 5 bases and J 0 bases; nucleotides not matched to a gene: 16. Here the CDR3 DNA reads TGCAGTGCTGAGGAACCGGGGACAGCAAGTAGCTCCTACGAGCAGTACTTC. Protein sequence: CSAEEPGTASSSYEQYF.

This clonotype was detected many times. The J gene is TRBJ1-1, the V gene TRBV28; D ambiguous. The V gene lost 4 bases and the J gene lost 0 bases, with 21 bases spanning the gap. The CDR3 is 18 residues long. The germline CDR1 and CDR2 sequences are MDHEN and SYDVKM. CDR3 bases: TGTGCCAGCAGTTCCCTACTCCCGACTGGGTTTTTGAACACTGAAGCTTTCTTT. Its protein is CASSSLLPTGFLNTEAFF. The full variable domain, completed using reference TRBV28 and TRBJ1-1, is DVKVTQSSRYLVKRTGEKVFLECVQDMDHENMFWYRQDPGLGLRLIYFSYDVKMKEKGDIPEGYSVSREKKERFSLILESASTNQTSMYLCASSSLLPTGFLNTEAFFGQGTRLTVV.

This chain uses TRBV11-2 with TRBJ1-5, with a weak D call TRBD1 (5 bases). The ends were cut back, 7 bases at V and 0 bases at J, with 13 bases in the middle. This CDR3 is 15 amino acids long. Germline V gene data show CDR1 as SGHAT and CDR2 as FQNNGV. CDR3: CASTRGLSSNQPQHF. In DNA, the CDR3 is TGTGCCAGCACGCGGGGGTTATCTAGCAATCAGCCCCAGCATTTT. Looking up the rest from reference TRBV11-2 and TRBJ1-5 gives the full variable domain: EAGVAQSPRYKIIEKRQSVAFWCNPISGHATLYWYQQILGQGPKLLIQFQNNGVVDDSQLPKDRFSAERLKGVDSTLKIQPAKLEDSAVYLCASTRGLSSNQPQHFGDGTRLSIL.

This clonotype was found a few times. J is TRBJ1-6 and V is TRBV12-3 or TRBV12-4; a possible D gene is TRBD1 (5 bases). V shed 2 bases and J shed 15 bases, with 11 bases lying between them. CDR3 length equals 12 residues. CDR3 coding DNA: TGTGCCAGCAGTTTACCCCGGACATTCCTCCACTTT. Its translation: CASSLPRTFLHF.

This clonotype was counted a few times. This chain links TRBV12-3 or TRBV12-4 with TRBJ2-3, with D unclear. V was trimmed by 6 bases and J by 4 bases, leaving 8 bases between them. The CDR3 has 12 residues. CDR3 region: CASSQESDTQYF. CDR3 DNA sequence: TGTGCCAGCAGCCAGGAATCAGATACGCAGTATTTT.

This clonotype was seen repeatedly, ten times or more. The chain is built from TRBV6-1 and TRBJ1-2, with unresolved D. V lost 2 bases to trimming and J lost 5 bases, with 9 bases between them. Germline lookup yields CDR1 MNHNS and CDR2 SASEGT. The CDR3 consists of 13 residues. CDR3 DNA: TGTGCCAGCAGTGAACCTCCGGGTTATGGCTACACCTTC. This codes for CASSEPPGYGYTF.

This clonotype has more than one count but fewer than ten. The chain joins TRBV30 to TRBJ2-1; D might be TRBD2 (5 bases). The V end was cut by 0 bases, the J end by 0 bases, with 9 bases between. This CDR3 comprises 15 residues. Germline V gives CDR1 GTSNPN, CDR2 SVGIG (reference sequence). The DNA for the CDR3 is TGTGCCTGGAGTGTATGGAGGAGCTCCTACAATGAGCAGTTCTTC. The encoded protein is CAWSVWRSSYNEQFF.

The chain employs TRBV20-1 and TRBJ2-1, with 14 bases matching TRBD2. The V segment lost 1 base and the J segment 9 bases; nucleotides outside the gene matches: 5. From germline, CDR1 is DFQATT and CDR2 SNEGSKA (reference sequence). The CDR3 covers 15 residues. In nucleotides, the CDR3 is TGCAGTGCTAGAGGGGGGACTAGCGGGAGCGGTGAGCAGTTCTTC. Translating gives CSARGGTSGSGEQFF.

Ten or more counts support this clonotype. J is TRBJ1-1 and V is TRBV7-9; tentatively, D is TRBD1 (5 bases). Germline V gives CDR1 SEHNR, CDR2 FQNEAQ (reference sequence). Trimming took off 1 base at V and 6 bases at J, with 12 bases between the two ends. The length of the CDR3 is 14 residues. CDR3 sequence: CASSLGDRGPEAFF. The DNA for the CDR3 is TGTGCCAGCAGCTTAGGTGACAGAGGACCTGAAGCTTTCTTT.

The sample holds many counts of this clonotype. The chain joins TRBV10-3 to TRBJ1-1; D uncertain. Trimming pared 3 bases from V and 4 bases from J, leaving 15 bases between. This CDR3 contains 15 residues. Germline loops: CDR1 ENHRY, CDR2 SYGVKD. The CDR3 protein is CAISERSLLGTEAFF. The CDR3 coding sequence is TGTGCCATCAGTGAAAGGAGCCTATTGGGCACTGAAGCTTTCTTT.

Turning to this clonotype: With a much larger clone just one base away, this may be a read error. This chain uses TRBV12-3 or TRBV12-4 with TRBJ2-7, with no clear D. The J call is doubtful: the DNA matches TRBJ2-3 better. The CDR3 covers 12 residues. The CDR3 loop is CASSYTVDTQYF. The CDR3 DNA sequence: TGTGCCAGCAGTTACACGGTCGATACGCAGTATTTT.

This clonotype was seen once. This may be a read error: a much more frequent sequence differs by one nucleotide. V is TRBV11-2 and J is TRBJ1-5; D is undetermined. Germline V lookup: CDR1 SGHAT, CDR2 FQNNGV. The CDR3 length is 13 residues. Trimming pared 5 bases from V and 2 bases from J, leaving 7 bases between. In nucleotides, the CDR3 is TGTGCCAGCAGCCCCTCGGGCAATCAGCCCCAGCATTTT. Protein sequence: CASSPSGNQPQHF. The full variable domain, completed using reference TRBV11-2 and TRBJ1-5, is EAGVAQSPRYKIIEKRQSVAFWCNPISGHATLYWYQQILGQGPKLLIQFQNNGVVDDSQLPKDRFSAERLKGVDSTLKIQPAKLEDSAVYLCASSPSGNQPQHFGDGTRLSIL.

In this sample, this clonotype turned up once. The CDR3 carries no conserved terminal phenylalanine or tryptophan, so it likely arises from a read error. The chain combines TRBV7-2 with TRBJ2-1, with TRBD2 matching 14 bases. Germline lookup yields CDR1 SGHTA and CDR2 FQGNSA. Trimming at V came to 5 bases and at J to 4 bases, leaving 4 bases not matched to a gene. The CDR3 spans 16 residues. In DNA, the CDR3 is TGTGCCAGCAGCCTGGGACTAGCGGGGGATTACAATGAGCAGTTCCTC. Translated, it gives CASSLGLAGDYNEQFL.

This clonotype appeared a few times. The rearrangement joins TRBV20-1 to TRBJ1-1; no reliable D call. The CDR3 loop spans 14 amino acids. Germline V CDR1 and CDR2: DFQATT, SNEGSKA (reference sequence). V was clipped by 6 bases and J by 2 bases, with 16 bases between them. CDR3 amino acids: CSAVPRNRNTEAFF. DNA of the CDR3: TGCAGTGCCGTACCGCGGAACCGAAACACTGAAGCTTTCTTT.